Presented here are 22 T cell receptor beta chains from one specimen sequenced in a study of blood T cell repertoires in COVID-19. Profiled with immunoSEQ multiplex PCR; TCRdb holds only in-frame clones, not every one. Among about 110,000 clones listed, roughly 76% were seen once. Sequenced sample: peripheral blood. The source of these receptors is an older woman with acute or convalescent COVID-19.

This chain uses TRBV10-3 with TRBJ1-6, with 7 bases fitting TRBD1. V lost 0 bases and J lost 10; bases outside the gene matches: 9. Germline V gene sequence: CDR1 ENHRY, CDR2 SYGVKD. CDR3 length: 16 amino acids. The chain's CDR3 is CAISESRDLQGSPLHF. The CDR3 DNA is TGTGCCATCAGTGAGTCGCGCGACCTACAGGGGTCACCCCTCCACTTT.

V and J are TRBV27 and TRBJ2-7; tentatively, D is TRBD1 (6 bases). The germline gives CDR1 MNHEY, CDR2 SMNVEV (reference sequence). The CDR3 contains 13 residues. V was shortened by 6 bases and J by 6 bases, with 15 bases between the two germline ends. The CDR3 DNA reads TGTGCCAGCAGCCATGGACAGTCGCGCGAGCAGTACTTC. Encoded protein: CASSHGQSREQYF.

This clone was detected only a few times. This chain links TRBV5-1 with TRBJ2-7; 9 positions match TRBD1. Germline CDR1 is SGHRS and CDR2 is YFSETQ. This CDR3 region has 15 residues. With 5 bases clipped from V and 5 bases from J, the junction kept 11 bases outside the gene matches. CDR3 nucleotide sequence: TGCGCCAGCAGTTCTATGGGACAGGGAGGGCACGAGCAGTACTTC. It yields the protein CASSSMGQGGHEQYF.

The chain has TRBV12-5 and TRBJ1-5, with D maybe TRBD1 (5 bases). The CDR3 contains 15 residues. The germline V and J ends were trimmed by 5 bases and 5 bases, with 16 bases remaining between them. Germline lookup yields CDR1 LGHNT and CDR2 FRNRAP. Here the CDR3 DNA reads TGTGCTAGTGGTGACCTTAATCAGGGTGATCAGCCCCAGCATTTT. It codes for CASGDLNQGDQPQHF.

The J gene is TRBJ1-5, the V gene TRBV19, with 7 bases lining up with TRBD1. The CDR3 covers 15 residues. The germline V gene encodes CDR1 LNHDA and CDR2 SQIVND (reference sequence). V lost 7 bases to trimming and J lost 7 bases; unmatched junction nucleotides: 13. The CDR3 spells CASKELSQGPQPQHF. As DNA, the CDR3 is TGTGCCAGTAAAGAGCTTTCACAGGGGCCCCAGCCCCAGCATTTT.

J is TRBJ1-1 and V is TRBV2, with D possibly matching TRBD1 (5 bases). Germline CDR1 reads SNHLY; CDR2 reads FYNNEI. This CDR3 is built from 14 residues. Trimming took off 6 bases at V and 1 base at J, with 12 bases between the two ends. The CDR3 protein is CASSSWGGNTEAFF. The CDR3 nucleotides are TGTGCCAGCAGCTCTTGGGGGGGGAACACTGAAGCTTTCTTT.

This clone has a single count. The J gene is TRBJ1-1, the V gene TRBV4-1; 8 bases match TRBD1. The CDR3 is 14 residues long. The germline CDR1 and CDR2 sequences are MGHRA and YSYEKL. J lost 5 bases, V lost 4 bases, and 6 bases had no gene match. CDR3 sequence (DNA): TGCGCCAGCAGCCGAACAGGGGGAAGGACTGAAGCTTTCTTT. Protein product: CASSRTGGRTEAFF.

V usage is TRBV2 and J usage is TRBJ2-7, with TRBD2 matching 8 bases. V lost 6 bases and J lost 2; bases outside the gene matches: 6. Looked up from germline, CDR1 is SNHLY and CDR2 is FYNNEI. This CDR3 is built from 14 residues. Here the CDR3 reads CASSRGGNTYEQYF. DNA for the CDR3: TGTGCCAGCAGCCGGGGGGGGAACACCTACGAGCAGTACTTC. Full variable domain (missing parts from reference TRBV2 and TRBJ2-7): EPEVTQTPSHQVTQMGQEVILRCVPISNHLYFYWYRQILGQKVEFLVSFYNNEISEKSEIFDDQFSVERPDGSNFTLKIRSTKLEDSAMYFCASSRGGNTYEQYFGPGTRLTVT.

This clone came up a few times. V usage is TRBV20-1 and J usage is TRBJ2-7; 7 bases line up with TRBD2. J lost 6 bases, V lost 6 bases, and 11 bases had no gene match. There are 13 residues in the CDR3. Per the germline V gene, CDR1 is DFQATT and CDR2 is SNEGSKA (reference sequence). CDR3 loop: CSASGREGSEQYF. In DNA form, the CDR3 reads TGCAGTGCAAGTGGGAGGGAAGGGAGCGAGCAGTACTTC.

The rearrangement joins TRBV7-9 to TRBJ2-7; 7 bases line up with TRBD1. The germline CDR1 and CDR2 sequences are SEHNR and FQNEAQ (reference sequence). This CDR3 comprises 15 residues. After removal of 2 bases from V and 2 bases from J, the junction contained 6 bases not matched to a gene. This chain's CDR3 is CASSLSGDRAYEQYF. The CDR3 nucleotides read TGTGCCAGCAGCTTAAGTGGGGACAGAGCCTACGAGCAGTACTTC.

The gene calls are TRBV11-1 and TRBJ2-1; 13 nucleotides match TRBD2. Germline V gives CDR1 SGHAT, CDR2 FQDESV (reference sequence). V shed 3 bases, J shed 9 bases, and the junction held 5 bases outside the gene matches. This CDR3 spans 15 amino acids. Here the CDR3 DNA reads TGTGCCAGCAGCTTGGGACTAGCGGGGACAGGTGAGCAGTTCTTC. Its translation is CASSLGLAGTGEQFF.

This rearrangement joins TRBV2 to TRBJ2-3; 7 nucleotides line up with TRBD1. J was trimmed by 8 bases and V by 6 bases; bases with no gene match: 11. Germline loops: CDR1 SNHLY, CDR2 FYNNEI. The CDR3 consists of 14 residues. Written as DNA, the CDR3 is TGTGCCAGCAGGCCCAGACAGGGCCTTGGTACGCAGTATTTT. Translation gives CASRPRQGLGTQYF.

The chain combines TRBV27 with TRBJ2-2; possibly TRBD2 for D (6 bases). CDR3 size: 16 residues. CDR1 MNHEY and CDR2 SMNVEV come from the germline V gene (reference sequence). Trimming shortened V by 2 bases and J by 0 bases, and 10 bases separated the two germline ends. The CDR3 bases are TGTGCCAGCAGTTTACGTCCGGGGGCGAACACCGGGGAGCTGTTTTTT. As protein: CASSLRPGANTGELFF.

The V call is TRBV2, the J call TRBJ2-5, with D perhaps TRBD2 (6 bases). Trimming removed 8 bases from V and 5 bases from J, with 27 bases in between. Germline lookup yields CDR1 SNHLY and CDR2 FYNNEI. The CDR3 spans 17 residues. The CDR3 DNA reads TGTGCCAGCCTTTCACTCGGAGGGGCAGACTCGGGGGAGACCCAGTACTTC. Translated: CASLSLGGADSGETQYF. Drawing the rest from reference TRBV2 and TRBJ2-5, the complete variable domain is EPEVTQTPSHQVTQMGQEVILRCVPISNHLYFYWYRQILGQKVEFLVSFYNNEISEKSEIFDDQFSVERPDGSNFTLKIRSTKLEDSAMYFCASLSLGGADSGETQYFGPGTRLLVL.

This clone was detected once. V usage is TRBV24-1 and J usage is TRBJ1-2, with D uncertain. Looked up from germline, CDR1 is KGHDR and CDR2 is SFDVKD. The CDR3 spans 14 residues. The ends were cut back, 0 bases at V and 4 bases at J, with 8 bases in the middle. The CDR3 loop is CATSDLPRTYGYTF. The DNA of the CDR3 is TGTGCCACCAGTGATTTGCCCAGAACCTATGGCTACACCTTC.

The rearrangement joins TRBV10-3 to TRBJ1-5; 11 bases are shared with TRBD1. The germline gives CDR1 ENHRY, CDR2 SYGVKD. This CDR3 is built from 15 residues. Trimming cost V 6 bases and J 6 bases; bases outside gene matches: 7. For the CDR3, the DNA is TGTGCCATCAGCCAGGGACAGGGGGTGGGTCAGCCCCAGCATTTT. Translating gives CAISQGQGVGQPQHF.

The CDR3 protein is CASREGARTLGDTQYF. As DNA, the CDR3 is TGTGCCAGCAGGGAGGGGGCGAGAACCCTTGGGGATACGCAGTATTTT. The chain uses TRBV7-2 and TRBJ2-3; the D gene is possibly TRBD1 (7 bases). Germline CDR1 reads SGHTA; CDR2 reads FQGNSA. CDR3 length equals 16 residues. Trimming left V 6 bases short and J 6 bases short, with 22 bases between.

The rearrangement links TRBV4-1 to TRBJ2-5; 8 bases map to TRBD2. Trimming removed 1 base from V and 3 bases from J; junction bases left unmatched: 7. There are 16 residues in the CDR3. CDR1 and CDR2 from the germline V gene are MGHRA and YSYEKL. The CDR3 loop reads CASSQVQRGTKETQYF. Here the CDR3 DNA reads TGCGCCAGCAGCCAAGTTCAGCGGGGGACGAAAGAGACCCAGTACTTC.

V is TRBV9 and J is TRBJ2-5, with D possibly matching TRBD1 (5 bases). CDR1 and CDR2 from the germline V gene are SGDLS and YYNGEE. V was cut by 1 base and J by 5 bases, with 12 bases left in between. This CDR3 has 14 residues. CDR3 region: CASSVQGNEETQYF. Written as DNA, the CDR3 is TGTGCCAGCAGCGTACAGGGTAACGAGGAGACCCAGTACTTC.

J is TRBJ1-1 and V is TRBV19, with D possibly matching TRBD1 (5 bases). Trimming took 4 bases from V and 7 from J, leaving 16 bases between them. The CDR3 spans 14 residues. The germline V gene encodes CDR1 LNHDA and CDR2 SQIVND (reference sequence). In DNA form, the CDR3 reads TGTGCCAGTAGTACTCAGGGCGGTGGTGGTGAAGCTTTCTTT. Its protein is CASSTQGGGGEAFF.

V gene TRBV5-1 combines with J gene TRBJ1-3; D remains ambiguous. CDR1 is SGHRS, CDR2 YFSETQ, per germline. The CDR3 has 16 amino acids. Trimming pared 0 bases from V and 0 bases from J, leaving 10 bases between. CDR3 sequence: CASSLVSGSSGNTIYF. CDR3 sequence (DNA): TGCGCCAGCAGCTTGGTCTCGGGATCCTCTGGAAACACCATATATTTT.

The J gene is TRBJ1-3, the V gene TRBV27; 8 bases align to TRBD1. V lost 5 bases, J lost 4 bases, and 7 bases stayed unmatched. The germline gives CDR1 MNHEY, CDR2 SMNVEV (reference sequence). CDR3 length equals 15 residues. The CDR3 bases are TGTGCCAGCAGTCTCCAGGGGGCGCGCGGAAACACCATATATTTT. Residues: CASSLQGARGNTIYF.